Listed below are T cell receptor beta chains from one sample, sequenced in a study of response to subunit inactivated influenza vaccine. TCRdb reprocessed the RT-PCR reads with MiXCR, giving one entry per CDR3 protein. The data contain about 570,000 distinct CDR3 sequences, approximately 10% of them singletons. These data are also associated with another study on T cells expressing NK-cell markers.

This specimen was PBMCs from blood, taken on the day of vaccination. The receptors were gathered from a man aged 45 to 65 who received an inactivated influenza vaccine. CDR3s include the opening cysteine and the closing phenylalanine or tryptophan. Fields, in order: D gene, clone size, J gene, V gene, CDR3 DNA, CDR3 protein. The D gene is left open where the match is weak. Not all rows give a size; the values are once, few, many and, for expanded clones, a class.

NA,NA,TRBJ1-1,TRBV4-3,TGCGCCAGCAGCCAAGACTGGACGACGGCGAACACTGAAGCTTTCTTT,CASSQDWTTANTEAFF
NA,NA,TRBJ1-2,TRBV20-1,TGCAGTGCCGCCGGGACGGACGCTAACTATGGCTACACCTTC,CSAAGTDANYGYTF
NA,NA,TRBJ2-7,TRBV20-1,TGCAGTGCTAAGTTCCGGGACTTTATTTACGAGCAGTACTTC,CSAKFRDFIYEQYF
NA,NA,TRBJ2-7,TRBV6-5,TGTGCCAGCAGTTACTCTGGCGAGGTCGAGCAGTACTTC,CASSYSGEVEQYF
TRBD1,few,TRBJ2-7,TRBV24-1,TGTGCCACCAGTGAGACAGGGACCACCTACGAGCAGTACTTC,CATSETGTTYEQYF
TRBD2,NA,TRBJ2-5,TRBV20-1,TGCAGTGCTAGTTTGCGGGGGGGCCGGGAGACCCAGTACTTC,CSASLRGGRETQYF
TRBD1,few,TRBJ1-6,TRBV3-1,TGTGCCAGCAAATCTGGGACAGGGGTGAATTCACCCCTCCACTTT,CASKSGTGVNSPLHF
TRBD1,many,TRBJ2-3,TRBV5-1,TGCGCCAGCAGCTTAGGGGACAGGATCACAGATACGCAGTATTTT,CASSLGDRITDTQYF
TRBD2,few,TRBJ2-1,TRBV5-1,TGCGCCAGCACAACTAGCGGGACCTACAATGAGCAGTTCTTC,CASTTSGTYNEQFF
TRBD2,NA,TRBJ2-7,TRBV20-1,TGCAGTGCTACGGGACTACGAAGGGGCTCGGGGTACTTC,CSATGLRRGSGYF
TRBD1,NA,TRBJ2-1,TRBV29-1,TGCAGCGCTACACCCGGGACAGGGAGATACAATGAGCAGTTCTTC,CSATPGTGRYNEQFF
TRBD1,many,TRBJ2-1,TRBV7-2,TGTGCCAGCAGCTTTGGGACAGCCTACAATGAGCAGTTCTTC,CASSFGTAYNEQFF
TRBD1,NA,TRBJ2-7,TRBV7-2,TGTGCCAGCAGCTTAAGGATGACAGGGGCCTACGAGCAGTACTTC,CASSLRMTGAYEQYF
TRBD1,NA,TRBJ1-2,TRBV12-3/TRBV12-4,TGTGCCAGCAGTGAAGCCCCGGGACAGGGGAACTATGGCTACACCTTC,CASSEAPGQGNYGYTF
TRBD2,many,TRBJ2-2,TRBV6-1,TGTGCCAGCAGGCTAGCGGGGGCGAACACCGGGGAGCTGTTTTTT,CASRLAGANTGELFF
NA,many,TRBJ2-3,TRBV7-6,TGTGCCAGCAGCTTAAGGGTCGGGCCCGGCGATACGCAGTATTTT,CASSLRVGPGDTQYF
NA,NA,TRBJ2-5,TRBV27,TGTGCCAGCAACCTGGTTCCACAAGAGACCCAGTACTTC,CASNLVPQETQYF
TRBD1,NA,TRBJ2-1,TRBV5-1,TGCGCCAGCAGCGCGACCGGGACAGTCGGCAATGAGCAGTTCTTC,CASSATGTVGNEQFF